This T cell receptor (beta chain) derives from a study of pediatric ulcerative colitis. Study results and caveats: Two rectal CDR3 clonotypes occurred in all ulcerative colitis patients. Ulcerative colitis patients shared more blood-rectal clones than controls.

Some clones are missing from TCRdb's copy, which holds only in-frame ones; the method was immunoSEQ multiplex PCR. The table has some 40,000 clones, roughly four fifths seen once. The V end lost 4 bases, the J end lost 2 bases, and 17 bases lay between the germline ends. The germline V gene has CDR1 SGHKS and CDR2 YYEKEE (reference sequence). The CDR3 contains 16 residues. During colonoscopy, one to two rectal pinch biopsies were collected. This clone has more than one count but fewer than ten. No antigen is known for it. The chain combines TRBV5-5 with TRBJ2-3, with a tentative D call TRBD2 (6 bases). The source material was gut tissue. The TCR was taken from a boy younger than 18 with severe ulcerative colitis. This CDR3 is CASSPPLAGTTDTQYF. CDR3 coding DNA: TGTGCCAGCAGCCCCCCCTTGGCGGGGACCACAGATACGCAGTATTTT. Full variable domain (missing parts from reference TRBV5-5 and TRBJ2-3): DAGVTQSPTHLIKTRGQQVTLRCSPISGHKSVSWYQQVLGQGPQFIFQYYEKEERGRGNFPDRFSARQFPNYSSELNVNALLLGDSALYLCASSPPLAGTTDTQYFGPGTRLTVL.